These 15 T cell receptor beta chains originate from one sample sequenced in a study of T-cell memory formation after mild COVID-19. A single record per CDR3 protein comes from TCRdb applying MiXCR to the 5' RACE reads. The sample records under 300,000 distinct CDR3 sequences, roughly 18% being singletons. Sequenced material: PBMCs or a T cell subset sorted from them (not recorded which). These receptors were obtained from a man between 18 and 29 years old who had mild COVID-19 (a few samples of this study predate the infection). Cell type and time point are not known.

This clonotype showed up just a few times. The chain links TRBV20-1 to TRBJ1-2; D call uncertain. Trimming stripped 5 bases from V and 2 bases from J, with 12 bases between. The CDR3 is made up of 13 amino acids. Germline loops: CDR1 DFQATT, CDR2 SNEGSKA (reference sequence). This chain's CDR3 is CSAPDRGNYGYTF. Written as DNA, the CDR3 is TGCAGTGCTCCTGACCGGGGAAACTATGGCTACACCTTC.

The V call is TRBV4-2, the J call TRBJ1-5; D is unclear. The CDR3 contains 15 residues. From germline, CDR1 is LGHNA and CDR2 YNFKEQ. The V end was cut by 1 base, the J end by 0 bases, with 7 bases between. The CDR3 DNA reads as TGTGCCAGCAGCCAAGGACACGCTAGCAATCAGCCCCAGCATTTT. Encoded protein: CASSQGHASNQPQHF.

The chain has TRBV5-1 and TRBJ2-7; D possibly uses TRBD1 or TRBD2 (5 bases each). The CDR3 consists of 15 residues. The germline CDR1 and CDR2 sequences are SGHRS and YFSETQ. Trimming pared 1 base from V and 2 bases from J, leaving 13 bases between. In DNA form, the CDR3 reads TGCGCCAGCAGCTTGTCCGGGACGGCAACCTACGAGCAGTACTTC. Translated: CASSLSGTATYEQYF.

This clonotype was detected only a few times. The rearrangement uses TRBV4-2 and TRBJ2-1; the match to TRBD2 covers 13 bases. This CDR3 has 16 residues. Per the germline V gene, CDR1 is LGHNA and CDR2 is YNFKEQ. The ends lost 0 bases at V and 9 bases at J; junction bases unmatched: 5. Here the CDR3 DNA reads TGTGCCAGCAGCCAAGAGACGACTAGCGGGGGGAGTGAGCAGTTCTTC. Encoded protein: CASSQETTSGGSEQFF.

This clonotype occurred a few times. The chain couples TRBV7-9 to TRBJ2-2; tentative D call: TRBD1 (5 bases). The CDR3 loop spans 15 amino acids. Germline CDR1 is SEHNR and CDR2 is FQNEAQ (reference sequence). The V end lost 3 bases, the J end lost 4 bases, and 12 bases lay between the germline ends. CDR3 region: CASSFRGFSTGELFF. CDR3 in DNA: TGTGCCAGCAGCTTTAGGGGATTTAGCACCGGGGAGCTGTTTTTT.

This chain joins TRBV12-3 or TRBV12-4 and TRBJ1-1, with D maybe TRBD1 (5 bases). V was cut by 6 bases and J by 7 bases, with 21 bases left in between. The CDR3 is made up of 15 amino acids. The CDR3 spells CASRRAGRDALEAFF. As DNA, the CDR3 is TGTGCCAGCAGGCGGGCCGGTAGGGACGCCCTTGAAGCTTTCTTT.

A few counts support this clonotype. The junction does not match germline at one end; this may be a read error. V gene TRBV7-9 combines with J gene TRBJ1-1; D is unclear. This CDR3 has 13 residues. Germline V gene sequence: CDR1 SEHNR, CDR2 FQNEAQ (reference sequence). The CDR3 loop is CASSDLRGSPRPF. The CDR3 coding sequence is TGTGCCAGCAGCGACCTCAGAGGTAGTCCCCGGCCATTT.

The chain has TRBV9 and TRBJ1-5, with D maybe TRBD1 (5 bases). The ends were cut back, 0 bases at V and 7 bases at J, with 8 bases in the middle. The CDR3 extends over 13 amino acids. Per germline, CDR1 SGDLS and CDR2 YYNGEE. In nucleotides, the CDR3 is TGTGCCAGCAGCGTAGGAGGGGAGCAGCCCCAGCATTTT. Residues: CASSVGGEQPQHF.

The table lists this clonotype with a few counts. The chain employs TRBV12-3 or TRBV12-4 and TRBJ1-2; D is perhaps TRBD1 (6 bases). Trimming left V 6 bases short and J 5 bases short, with 22 bases between. The CDR3 extends over 16 amino acids. In nucleotides, the CDR3 is TGTGCCAGCAGCCTGGGAACAGGGAGTCCAGCGTATGGCTACACCTTC. This gives the protein CASSLGTGSPAYGYTF.

This clonotype has at least ten counts. The chain links TRBV6-2 or TRBV6-3 to TRBJ2-7; perhaps TRBD2 as D (5 bases). The length of the CDR3 is 11 residues. V lost 10 bases and J 3 bases, leaving 10 bases between the germline ends. Looked up from germline, CDR1 is MNHEY and CDR2 is SVGEGT. This CDR3 is CATAEDYEQYV. CDR3 nucleotide sequence: TGTGCCACCGCGGAGGACTACGAGCAGTACGTC.

This sequence joins TRBV18 and TRBJ1-1, with 8 nucleotides matching TRBD1. The germline V gene has CDR1 KGHSH and CDR2 LQKENI. The V segment lost 1 base and the J segment 1 base; nucleotides outside the gene matches: 8. The CDR3 is 17 residues long. The CDR3, as DNA: TGTGCCAGCTCACCACAAGCACCGGGACAGGCGAACACTGAAGCTTTCTTT. It encodes CASSPQAPGQANTEAFF.

The V call is TRBV29-1, the J call TRBJ2-3; D is possibly TRBD1 (7 bases). This CDR3 is built from 13 residues. V lost 7 bases and J 5 bases, leaving 16 bases between the germline ends. Germline CDR1 SQVTM, CDR2 ANQGSEA. CDR3 nucleotides: TGCAGCGGAGGGGGCGGGGCTGGAGATACGCAGTATTTT. Amino acids: CSGGGGAGDTQYF.

This clonotype has only a few counts. The rearrangement uses TRBV4-3 and TRBJ2-3; D unresolved. Trimming took 0 bases from V and 0 from J, leaving 7 bases between them. Germline loops: CDR1 LGHNA, CDR2 YSLEER. CDR3 length: 15 amino acids. The CDR3 loop reads CASSQERASTDTQYF. The CDR3 nucleotides read TGCGCCAGCAGCCAAGAACGGGCTAGCACAGATACGCAGTATTTT.

This clonotype was counted only a few times. This chain connects TRBV4-3 to TRBJ2-3; D is perhaps TRBD1 (5 bases). Trimming left V 3 bases short and J 2 bases short, with 9 bases between. The CDR3 length is 14 residues. Germline lookup yields CDR1 LGHNA and CDR2 YSLEER. CDR3 residues: CASSHQGPTDTQYF. The CDR3 coding sequence is TGCGCCAGCAGCCACCAGGGCCCCACAGATACGCAGTATTTT.

The sample holds a few counts of this clonotype. The J gene is TRBJ1-5, the V gene TRBV7-9, with a tentative D call TRBD1 (5 bases). V was cut by 11 bases and J by 6 bases, with 14 bases left in between. The CDR3 runs to 12 residues. The germline V gene has CDR1 SEHNR and CDR2 FQNEAQ (reference sequence). DNA for the CDR3: TGTGCCCTAGGGGACGGGGGTCAGCCCCAGCATTTT. Translating gives CALGDGGQPQHF.